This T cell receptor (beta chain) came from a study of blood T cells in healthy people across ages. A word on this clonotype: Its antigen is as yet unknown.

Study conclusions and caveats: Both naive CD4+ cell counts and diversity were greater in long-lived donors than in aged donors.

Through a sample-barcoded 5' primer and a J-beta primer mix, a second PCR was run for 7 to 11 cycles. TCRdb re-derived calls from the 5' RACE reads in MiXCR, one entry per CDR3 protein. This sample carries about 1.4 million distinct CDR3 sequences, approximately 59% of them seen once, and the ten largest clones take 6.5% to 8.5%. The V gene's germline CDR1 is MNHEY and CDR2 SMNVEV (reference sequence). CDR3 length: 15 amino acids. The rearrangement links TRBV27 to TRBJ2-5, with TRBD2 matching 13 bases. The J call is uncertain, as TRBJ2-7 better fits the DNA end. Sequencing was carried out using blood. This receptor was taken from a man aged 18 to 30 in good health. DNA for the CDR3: TGTGCCAGCATACTAGCGGGAGGGTTATTGGACGAGCAGTACTTC. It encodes CASILAGGLLDEQYF.